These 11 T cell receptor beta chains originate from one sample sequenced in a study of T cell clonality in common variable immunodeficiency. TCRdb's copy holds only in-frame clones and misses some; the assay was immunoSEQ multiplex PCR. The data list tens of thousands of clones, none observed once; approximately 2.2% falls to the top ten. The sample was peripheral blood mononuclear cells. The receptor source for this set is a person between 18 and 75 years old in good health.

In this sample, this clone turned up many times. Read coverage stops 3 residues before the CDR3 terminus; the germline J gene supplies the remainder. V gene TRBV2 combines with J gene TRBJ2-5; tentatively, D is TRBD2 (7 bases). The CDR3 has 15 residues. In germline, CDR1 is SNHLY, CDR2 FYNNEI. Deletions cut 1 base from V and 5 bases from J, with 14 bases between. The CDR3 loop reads CASSEVGGRFETQYF. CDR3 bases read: TGTGCCAGCAGTGAAGTGGGGGGGCGATTCGAGACC.

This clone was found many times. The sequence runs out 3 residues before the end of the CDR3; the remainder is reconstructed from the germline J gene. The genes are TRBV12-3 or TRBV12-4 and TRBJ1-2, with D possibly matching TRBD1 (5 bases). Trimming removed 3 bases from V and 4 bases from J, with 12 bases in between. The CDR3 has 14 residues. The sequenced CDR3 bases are TGTGCCAGCAGTTTTACAGGTTGGGCCTATGGC. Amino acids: CASSFTGWAYG. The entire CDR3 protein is CASSFTGWAYGYTF.

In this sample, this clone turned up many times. The CDR3 sequence is CASSFWGQPLHEQYF. CDR3 DNA, as far as it was read: TGTGCCAGCAGTTTTTGGGGACAGCCCCTGCACGAG. This rearrangement joins TRBV3-1 (or the pseudogene TRBV3-2) to TRBJ2-7; 7 bases are a match to TRBD1. The sequence runs out 3 residues before the end of the CDR3; the remainder is reconstructed from the germline J gene. CDR3 size: 15 residues. Germline CDR1 and CDR2: LGHDT and YNNKEL (reference sequence). The ends lost 6 bases at V and 5 bases at J; junction bases unmatched: 13.

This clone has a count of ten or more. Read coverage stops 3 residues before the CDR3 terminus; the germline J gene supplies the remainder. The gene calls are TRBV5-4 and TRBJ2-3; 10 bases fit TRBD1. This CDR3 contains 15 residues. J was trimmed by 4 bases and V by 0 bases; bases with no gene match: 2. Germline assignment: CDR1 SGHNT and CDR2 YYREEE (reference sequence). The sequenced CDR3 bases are TGTGCCAGCAGCTTGGTTGGGACAGGGGCAGATACG. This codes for CASSLVGTGADT. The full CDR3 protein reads CASSLVGTGADTQYF.

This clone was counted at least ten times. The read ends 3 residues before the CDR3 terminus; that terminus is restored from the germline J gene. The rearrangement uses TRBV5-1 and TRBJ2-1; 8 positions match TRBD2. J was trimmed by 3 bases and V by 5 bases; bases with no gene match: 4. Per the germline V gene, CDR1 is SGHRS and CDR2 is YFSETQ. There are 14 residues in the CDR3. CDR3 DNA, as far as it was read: TGCGCCAGCAGACCTCTAGCGGGCTACAATGAG. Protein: CASRPLAGYNE. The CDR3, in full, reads CASRPLAGYNEQFF.

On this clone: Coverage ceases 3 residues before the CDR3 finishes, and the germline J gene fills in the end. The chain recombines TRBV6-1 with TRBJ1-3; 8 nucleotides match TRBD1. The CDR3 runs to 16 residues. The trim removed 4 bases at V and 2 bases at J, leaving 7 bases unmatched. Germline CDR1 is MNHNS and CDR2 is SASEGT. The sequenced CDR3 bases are TGTGCCAGCAGTGTTGGACAGGGCCTGGCTGGAAACACC. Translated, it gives CASSVGQGLAGNT. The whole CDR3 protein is CASSVGQGLAGNTIYF.

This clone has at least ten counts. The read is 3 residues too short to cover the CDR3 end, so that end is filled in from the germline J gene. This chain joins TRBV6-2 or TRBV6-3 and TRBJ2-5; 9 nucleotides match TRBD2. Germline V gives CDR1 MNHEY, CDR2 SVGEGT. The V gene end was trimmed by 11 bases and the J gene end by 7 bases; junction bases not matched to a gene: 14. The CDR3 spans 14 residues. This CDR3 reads CASSLAGLGGTQYF. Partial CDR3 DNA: TGTGCCTCCTCCCTAGCGGGGCTCGGGGGGACC.

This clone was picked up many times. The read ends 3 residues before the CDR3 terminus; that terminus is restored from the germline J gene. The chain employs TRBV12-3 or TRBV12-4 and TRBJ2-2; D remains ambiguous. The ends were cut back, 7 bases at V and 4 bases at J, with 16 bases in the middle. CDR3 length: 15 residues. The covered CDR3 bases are TGTGCCAGCAACCTTAACACGCGGTTCACCGGGGAG. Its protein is CASNLNTRFTGE. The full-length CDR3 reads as CASNLNTRFTGELFF.

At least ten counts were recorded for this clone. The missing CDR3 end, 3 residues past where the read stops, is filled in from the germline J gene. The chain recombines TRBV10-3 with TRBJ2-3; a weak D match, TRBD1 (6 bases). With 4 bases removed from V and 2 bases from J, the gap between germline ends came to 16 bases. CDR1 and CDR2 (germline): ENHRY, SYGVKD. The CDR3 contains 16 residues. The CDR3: CAISAGPGTLTDTQYF. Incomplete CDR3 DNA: TGTGCCATCAGTGCGGGACCCGGGACACTCACAGATACG.

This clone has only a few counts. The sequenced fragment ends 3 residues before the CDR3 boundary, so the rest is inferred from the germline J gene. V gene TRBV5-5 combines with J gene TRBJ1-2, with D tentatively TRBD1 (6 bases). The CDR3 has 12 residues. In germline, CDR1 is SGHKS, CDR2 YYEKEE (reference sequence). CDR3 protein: CASSTGIRGYTF. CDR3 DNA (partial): TGTGCCAGCAGCACAGGGATTAGGGGC. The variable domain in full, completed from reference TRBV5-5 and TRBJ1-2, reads DAGVTQSPTHLIKTRGQQVTLRCSPISGHKSVSWYQQVLGQGPQFIFQYYEKEERGRGNFPDRFSARQFPNYSSELNVNALLLGDSALYLCASSTGIRGYTFGSGTRLTVV.

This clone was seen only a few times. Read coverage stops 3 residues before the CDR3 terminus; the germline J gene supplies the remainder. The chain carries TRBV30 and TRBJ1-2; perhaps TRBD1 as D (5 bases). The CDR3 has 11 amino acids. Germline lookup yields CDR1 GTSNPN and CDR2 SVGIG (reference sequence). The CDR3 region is CAWSAGLGYTF. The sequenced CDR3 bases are TGTGCCTGGAGCGCGGGGCTGGGC.